The 2 T cell receptor beta chains given below trace back to one sample, sequenced in a study of blood T cells in healthy people across ages. A sample-barcoded 5' primer and a J-beta primer mix were used in a second PCR of roughly 7 to 12 cycles. TCRdb passed the 5' RACE reads through MiXCR, listing each CDR3 protein once. This sample has 1,300,000 or so distinct CDR3 sequences; around 55% occur once, and the top ten carry over 6.5%. The sequenced sample was blood. These receptors all stem from a man younger than 35 in good health.

This clonotype was recorded a few times. The rearrangement joins TRBV6-1 to TRBJ2-7; maybe TRBD1 (6 bases). CDR3 length: 16 residues. The germline CDR1 and CDR2 sequences are MNHNS and SASEGT. V shed 6 bases and J shed 10 bases, with 28 bases lying between them. The CDR3 sequence is CASRLYYREVGEPQYF. The CDR3 nucleotides are TGTGCCAGCAGACTATACTACAGGGAAGTTGGCGAACCTCAGTACTTC.

The V gene is TRBV20-1, the J gene TRBJ1-1; D remains ambiguous. CDR3 size: 13 residues. CDR1 is DFQATT, CDR2 SNEGSKA, per germline (reference sequence). Trimming took 6 bases from V and 0 from J, leaving 11 bases between them. The DNA of the CDR3 is TGCAGTGCCATTGGACCGATGAACACTGAAGCTTTCTTT. This encodes CSAIGPMNTEAFF.